This TCR beta chain was obtained from a study of shared clonotypes between healthy human individuals. The table came from immunoSEQ multiplex PCR; TCRdb's copy has only in-frame clones and leaves some out. The top ten clones hold about 10% of a sample with 150,000 to 200,000 clones, around 63% of them seen once. Germline CDR1 and CDR2: SGHTA and FQGTGA. This CDR3 comprises 16 residues. The ends lost 5 bases at V and 0 bases at J; junction bases unmatched: 2. This chain links TRBV7-3 with TRBJ2-1; 12 bases map to TRBD2. The clonotype originates from a man aged 25 to 40 in good health. Sequenced: memory CD4+ T cells sorted from blood. Subset meaning: CD45RA-negative fraction. CDR3 coding DNA: TGTGCCAGCAGCGCTAGCGGGAGGGCCTCCTACAATGAGCAGTTCTTC. Amino acid sequence: CASSASGRASYNEQFF.